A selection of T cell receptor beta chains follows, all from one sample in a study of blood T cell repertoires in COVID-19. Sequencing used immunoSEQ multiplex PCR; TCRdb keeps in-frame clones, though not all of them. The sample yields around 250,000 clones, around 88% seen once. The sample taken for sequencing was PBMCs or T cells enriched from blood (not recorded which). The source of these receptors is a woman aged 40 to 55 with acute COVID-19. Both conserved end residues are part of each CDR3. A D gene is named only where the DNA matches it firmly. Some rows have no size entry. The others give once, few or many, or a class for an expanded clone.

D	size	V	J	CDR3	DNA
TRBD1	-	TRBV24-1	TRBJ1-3	CATSESSDRANTIYF	TGTGCCACCAGTGAGTCATCGGACAGGGCAAACACCATATATTTT
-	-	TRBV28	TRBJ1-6	CASSLAGNPNSPLHF	TGTGCCAGCAGTTTGGCGGGAAACCCTAATTCACCCCTCCACTTT
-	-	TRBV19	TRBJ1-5	CASSIDLQNQPQHF	TGTGCCAGTAGTATAGATTTACAGAATCAGCCCCAGCATTTT
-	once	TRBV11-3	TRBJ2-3	CASSLLSMDTQYF	TGTGCCAGCAGCTTACTCTCTATGGATACGCAGTATTTT
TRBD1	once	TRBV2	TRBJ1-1	CASSERTGGSSTEAFF	TGTGCCAGCAGTGAAAGGACAGGGGGCAGTAGCACTGAAGCTTTCTTT
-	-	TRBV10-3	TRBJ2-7	CAISEGREVYEQYF	TGTGCCATCAGTGAGGGCAGGGAGGTTTACGAGCAGTACTTC
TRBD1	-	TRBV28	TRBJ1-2	CASNQGQGLVGYTF	TGTGCCAGCAACCAGGGACAGGGCTTGGTTGGCTACACCTTC
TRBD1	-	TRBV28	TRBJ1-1	CASSFRGAYAFF	TGTGCCAGCAGTTTCAGGGGGGCGTACGCTTTCTTT
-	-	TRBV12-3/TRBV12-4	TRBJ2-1	CASTRRANEQFF	TGTGCCAGCACCCGGAGGGCAAATGAGCAGTTCTTC
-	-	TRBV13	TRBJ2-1	CASSSYFSSYNEQFF	TGTGCCAGCAGCTCGTACTTTAGCTCCTACAATGAGCAGTTCTTC
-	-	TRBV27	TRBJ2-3	CASSYALGSGSTDTQYF	TGTGCCAGCAGTTACGCCCTAGGCAGCGGTAGCACAGATACGCAGTATTTT
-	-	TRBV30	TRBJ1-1	CAWSLNEAFF	TGTGCCTGGAGTCTAAATGAAGCTTTCTTT
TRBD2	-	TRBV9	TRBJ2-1	CASSVALREGPYNEQFF	TGTGCCAGCAGCGTAGCTCTACGGGAGGGCCCCTACAATGAGCAGTTCTTC
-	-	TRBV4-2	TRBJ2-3	CASSQRLVGSTDTQYF	TGTGCCAGCAGCCAGCGACTAGTGGGAAGCACAGATACGCAGTATTTT
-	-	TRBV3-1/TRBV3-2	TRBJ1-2	CASSREGGGRGGYTF	TGTGCCAGCAGCCGCGAGGGCGGGGGGCGTGGTGGCTACACCTTC
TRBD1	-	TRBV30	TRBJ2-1	CASPRQGAPTRLYNEQFF	TGTGCCTCCCCGAGACAGGGGGCACCTACGAGGCTTTACAATGAGCAGTTCTTC
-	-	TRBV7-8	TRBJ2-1	CASSLQAGLHNEQFF	TGTGCCAGCAGCTTACAGGCGGGACTCCACAATGAGCAGTTCTTC
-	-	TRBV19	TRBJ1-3	CASSTWTAFSGNTIYF	TGTGCCAGTAGTACTTGGACAGCCTTCTCTGGAAACACCATATATTTT
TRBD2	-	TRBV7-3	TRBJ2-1	CASSPGLGPNNEQFF	TGTGCCAGCAGCCCAGGACTAGGGCCTAACAATGAGCAGTTCTTC
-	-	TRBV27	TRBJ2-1	CASSSAYYGNEQFF	TGTGCCAGCAGTTCTGCCTATTACGGGAATGAGCAGTTCTTC
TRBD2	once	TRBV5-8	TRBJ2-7	CASSFTSGSFYEQYF	TGTGCCAGCAGCTTCACTAGCGGGAGTTTCTACGAGCAGTACTTC
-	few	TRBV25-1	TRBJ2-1	CASSRPTGGHNEQFF	TGTGCCAGCAGTAGGCCTACAGGCGGTCACAATGAGCAGTTCTTC
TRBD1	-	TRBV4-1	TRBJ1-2	CASSTRTGTDYGYTF	TGCGCCAGCAGCACTAGGACAGGGACGGACTATGGCTACACCTTC
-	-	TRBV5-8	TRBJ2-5	CASSLGQGGPQETQYF	TGTGCCAGCAGCTTGGGGCAGGGGGGCCCCCAAGAGACCCAGTACTTC
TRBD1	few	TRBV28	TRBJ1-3	CASSRTWTGSTIYF	TGTGCCAGCAGCCGTACCTGGACAGGGAGCACCATATATTTT
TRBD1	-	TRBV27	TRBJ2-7	CASSPGQGRTYEQYF	TGTGCCAGCAGTCCCGGACAGGGGAGGACCTACGAGCAGTACTTC
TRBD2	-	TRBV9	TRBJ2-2	CASSVDPSGNTGELFF	TGTGCCAGCAGCGTAGATCCTAGCGGAAACACCGGGGAGCTGTTTTTT
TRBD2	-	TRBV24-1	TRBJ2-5	CASGSYETQYF	TGTGCGAGCGGGAGTTATGAGACCCAGTACTTC
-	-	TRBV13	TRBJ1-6	CASSLSGNSPLHF	TGTGCCAGCAGCTTATCAGGGAATTCACCCCTCCACTTT
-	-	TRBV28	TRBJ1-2	CASSFSLDYGYTF	TGTGCCAGCAGTTTCTCGCTAGACTATGGCTACACCTTC